The clone carrying this T cell receptor (beta chain) was found many times. The data derive from a study of response to subunit inactivated influenza vaccine. TCRdb itself ran the RT-PCR reads through MiXCR, one entry per CDR3 protein. The repertoire includes 150,000 to 200,000 distinct CDR3 sequences, over 9.5% of them detected once, and approximately 32% sits in the top ten. V was pared by 7 bases and J by 2 bases, with 5 bases of the junction left unmatched. The CDR3 extends over 15 amino acids. The same data also contributed to another study, on T cells expressing NK-cell markers. As that report states: The authors generated TCR beta cDNA through 5'RACE template switching with UMIs. Sorting was restricted to alpha-beta TCR T cells by an anti-gamma-delta TCR antibody in several experiments.

The source material was CD8+ T cells sorted from PBMCs, sampled 11 to 12 days after vaccination. The TCR comes from a man aged 50-60 years who received an inactivated influenza vaccine. The V gene is TRBV12-3 or TRBV12-4, the J gene TRBJ2-1; TRBD1 matches 10 bases. Here the CDR3 DNA reads TGTGCCAGCAATTGGGGACAGGGGCCCTACAATGAGCAGTTCTTC. Encoded protein: CASNWGQGPYNEQFF.